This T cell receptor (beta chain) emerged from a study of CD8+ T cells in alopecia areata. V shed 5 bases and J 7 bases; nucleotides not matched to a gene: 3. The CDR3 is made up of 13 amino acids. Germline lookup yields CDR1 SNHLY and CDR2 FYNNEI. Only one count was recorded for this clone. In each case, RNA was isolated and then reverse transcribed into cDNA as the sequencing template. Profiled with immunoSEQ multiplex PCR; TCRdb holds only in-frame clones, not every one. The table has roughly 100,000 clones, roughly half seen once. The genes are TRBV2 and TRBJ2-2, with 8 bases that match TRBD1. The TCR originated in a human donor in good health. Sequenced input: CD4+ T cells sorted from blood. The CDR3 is CASSRTGYGELFF. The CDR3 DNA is TGTGCCAGCAGTAGGACAGGGTACGGGGAGCTGTTTTTT.